These T cell receptor beta chains were read from a single sample in a study of cytotoxic CD8 clonotypes in ibrutinib-treated CLL. Profiled with immunoSEQ multiplex PCR; TCRdb holds only in-frame clones, not every one. The sample lists roughly 42,000 clones, about 65% occurring once. The sequencing here drew on PBMCs, taken at disease progression, from a patient treated with ibrutinib. All receptors derive from a human donor with chronic lymphocytic leukemia. CDR3s include the opening cysteine and the closing phenylalanine or tryptophan. Fields, in order: D gene, V gene, J gene, clone size, CDR3 protein, CDR3 DNA. D genes are given only for firm matches. Not every row has a clone size; where given, it reads once, few, many or a size class.

d_gene: TRBD1
v_gene: TRBV7-9
j_gene: TRBJ2-7
abundance: -
CDR3aa: CASSYPGQDYEQYF
CDR3nt: TGTGCCAGCAGCTACCCCGGACAGGACTACGAGCAGTACTTC

d_gene: -
v_gene: TRBV11-2
j_gene: TRBJ1-2
abundance: -
CDR3aa: CASSLDLGALANYGYTF
CDR3nt: TGTGCCAGCAGCTTAGATCTGGGGGCCCTAGCTAACTATGGCTACACCTTC

d_gene: TRBD2
v_gene: TRBV5-1
j_gene: TRBJ2-2
abundance: -
CDR3aa: CASSVATSGSTGELFF
CDR3nt: TGCGCCAGCAGCGTCGCAACTAGCGGGAGCACCGGGGAGCTGTTTTTT

d_gene: TRBD1
v_gene: TRBV28
j_gene: TRBJ2-7
abundance: few
CDR3aa: CASSLDRAGSYEQYF
CDR3nt: TGTGCCAGCAGCTTGGACAGGGCCGGCTCCTACGAGCAGTACTTC

d_gene: -
v_gene: TRBV5-4
j_gene: TRBJ2-3
abundance: -
CDR3aa: CASSPQRVDTQYF
CDR3nt: TGTGCCAGCAGCCCCCAGCGGGTAGATACGCAGTATTTT

d_gene: TRBD1
v_gene: TRBV7-6
j_gene: TRBJ2-5
abundance: -
CDR3aa: CASSVTGVGETQYF
CDR3nt: TGTGCCAGCAGCGTGACAGGGGTGGGAGAGACCCAGTACTTC

d_gene: -
v_gene: TRBV2
j_gene: TRBJ2-3
abundance: -
CDR3aa: CASRALGGGDTQYF
CDR3nt: TGTGCCAGCAGAGCCTTGGGTGGAGGGGATACGCAGTATTTT

d_gene: TRBD1
v_gene: TRBV11-3
j_gene: TRBJ1-1
abundance: -
CDR3aa: CASSGPGTGVKPHTEAFF
CDR3nt: TGTGCCAGCAGCGGCCCCGGGACAGGGGTTAAACCCCACACTGAAGCTTTCTTT

d_gene: TRBD2
v_gene: TRBV4-1
j_gene: TRBJ2-7
abundance: once
CDR3aa: CASSREGDGYEQYF
CDR3nt: TGCGCCAGCAGCCGGGAGGGCGACGGTTACGAGCAGTACTTC

d_gene: -
v_gene: TRBV5-1
j_gene: TRBJ1-6
abundance: few
CDR3aa: CASSLLQDSPLHF
CDR3nt: TGCGCCAGCAGCTTGTTGCAGGATTCACCCCTCCACTTT

d_gene: -
v_gene: TRBV19
j_gene: TRBJ1-3
abundance: -
CDR3aa: CASSTQSSGNTIYF
CDR3nt: TGTGCCAGTAGTACGCAGAGCTCTGGAAACACCATATATTTT

d_gene: -
v_gene: TRBV19
j_gene: TRBJ2-1
abundance: -
CDR3aa: CASSYVGDSYNEQFF
CDR3nt: TGTGCCAGTAGTTACGTGGGAGACAGCTACAATGAGCAGTTCTTC

d_gene: TRBD1
v_gene: TRBV19
j_gene: TRBJ1-4
abundance: -
CDR3aa: CASSAQTGFNEKLFF
CDR3nt: TGTGCCAGTAGTGCGCAGACAGGGTTTAATGAAAAACTGTTTTTT

d_gene: TRBD2
v_gene: TRBV7-2
j_gene: TRBJ2-5
abundance: -
CDR3aa: CASSLVGLAGDHRETQYF
CDR3nt: TGTGCCAGCAGCTTAGTGGGACTAGCGGGAGACCACCGGGAGACCCAGTACTTC

d_gene: -
v_gene: TRBV7-6
j_gene: TRBJ2-1
abundance: -
CDR3aa: CASSPRAMSSYNEQFF
CDR3nt: TGTGCCAGCAGCCCTAGGGCCATGAGCTCCTACAATGAGCAGTTCTTC

d_gene: -
v_gene: TRBV18
j_gene: TRBJ2-3
abundance: -
CDR3aa: CASSGPATDTQYF
CDR3nt: TGTGCCAGTTCGGGACCGGCCACAGATACGCAGTATTTT

d_gene: -
v_gene: TRBV11-1
j_gene: TRBJ2-7
abundance: -
CDR3aa: CASSPEFNEQYF
CDR3nt: TGTGCCAGCAGCCCAGAATTCAACGAGCAGTACTTC

d_gene: -
v_gene: TRBV6-1
j_gene: TRBJ1-1
abundance: -
CDR3aa: CASIRFAEAFF
CDR3nt: TGTGCCAGCATTAGGTTCGCTGAAGCTTTCTTT

d_gene: -
v_gene: TRBV28
j_gene: TRBJ2-2
abundance: -
CDR3aa: CASSSGTNTGELFF
CDR3nt: TGTGCCAGCAGTTCCGGAACAAACACCGGGGAGCTGTTTTTT

d_gene: -
v_gene: TRBV4-3
j_gene: TRBJ2-7
abundance: -
CDR3aa: CASSQEERSSYEQYF
CDR3nt: TGCGCCAGCAGCCAAGAAGAGAGAAGTTCCTACGAGCAGTACTTC

d_gene: -
v_gene: TRBV7-9
j_gene: TRBJ1-2
abundance: -
CDR3aa: CASSLEGHGYTF
CDR3nt: TGTGCCAGCAGCTTAGAGGGCCATGGCTACACCTTC

d_gene: TRBD2
v_gene: TRBV27
j_gene: TRBJ2-1
abundance: -
CDR3aa: CASQLAGSYNEQFF
CDR3nt: TGTGCCAGCCAACTAGCGGGCTCCTACAATGAGCAGTTCTTC

d_gene: -
v_gene: TRBV5-1
j_gene: TRBJ1-1
abundance: few
CDR3aa: CASSLTGSNTEAFF
CDR3nt: TGCGCCAGCAGCTTGACAGGGTCAAACACTGAAGCTTTCTTT

d_gene: -
v_gene: TRBV6-4
j_gene: TRBJ2-1
abundance: -
CDR3aa: CASSDSVGPSEQFF
CDR3nt: TGTGCCAGCAGTGACTCTGTGGGTCCCAGTGAGCAGTTCTTC

d_gene: -
v_gene: TRBV27
j_gene: TRBJ1-1
abundance: -
CDR3aa: CASHSGGALNTEAFF
CDR3nt: TGTGCCAGCCACTCGGGGGGGGCTCTGAACACTGAAGCTTTCTTT

d_gene: TRBD2
v_gene: TRBV11-3
j_gene: TRBJ2-3
abundance: few
CDR3aa: CASSLLAGSTDTQYF
CDR3nt: TGTGCCAGCAGCTTACTAGCGGGGAGCACAGATACGCAGTATTTT

d_gene: TRBD2
v_gene: TRBV4-3
j_gene: TRBJ2-1
abundance: -
CDR3aa: CASSYGLAVYNEQFF
CDR3nt: TGCGCCAGCAGCTATGGACTAGCGGTCTACAATGAGCAGTTCTTC

d_gene: -
v_gene: TRBV7-6
j_gene: TRBJ1-3
abundance: -
CDR3aa: CASSSSSLGKSGNTIYF
CDR3nt: TGTGCCAGCAGCTCTAGCTCTTTGGGGAAATCTGGAAACACCATATATTTT

d_gene: -
v_gene: TRBV30
j_gene: TRBJ2-1
abundance: -
CDR3aa: CAWSQTGLVSNEQFF
CDR3nt: TGTGCCTGGAGCCAAACGGGACTTGTCTCCAATGAGCAGTTCTTC

d_gene: -
v_gene: TRBV2
j_gene: TRBJ2-7
abundance: -
CDR3aa: CASSGRGGSYEQYF
CDR3nt: TGTGCCAGCAGTGGTCGCGGAGGCTCCTACGAGCAGTACTTC

d_gene: TRBD1
v_gene: TRBV19
j_gene: TRBJ1-2
abundance: few
CDR3aa: CASSIPGTAYGYTF
CDR3nt: TGTGCCAGTAGTATTCCTGGGACAGCATATGGCTACACCTTC

d_gene: TRBD1
v_gene: TRBV29-1
j_gene: TRBJ2-3
abundance: -
CDR3aa: CSVAADRGGLPPDTQYF
CDR3nt: TGCAGCGTTGCCGCCGACAGGGGAGGCCTCCCTCCAGATACGCAGTATTTT

d_gene: TRBD1
v_gene: TRBV11-3
j_gene: TRBJ2-4
abundance: -
CDR3aa: CASSSFTRDRAIQYF
CDR3nt: TGTGCCAGCAGCTCATTCACTCGGGACAGGGCGATTCAGTACTTC

d_gene: TRBD1
v_gene: TRBV12-5
j_gene: TRBJ2-2
abundance: -
CDR3aa: CASGLPRGQGLSGELFF
CDR3nt: TGTGCTAGTGGTTTGCCCCGGGGACAGGGTTTGTCCGGGGAGCTGTTTTTT

d_gene: -
v_gene: TRBV5-1
j_gene: TRBJ2-5
abundance: -
CDR3aa: CASSSEGQETQYF
CDR3nt: TGCGCCAGCAGCTCGGAGGGGCAAGAGACCCAGTACTTC

d_gene: -
v_gene: TRBV4-2
j_gene: TRBJ2-5
abundance: -
CDR3aa: CASSQGGGIGIQETQYF
CDR3nt: TGTGCCAGCAGCCAAGGAGGGGGGATAGGGATCCAAGAGACCCAGTACTTC

d_gene: -
v_gene: TRBV6-5
j_gene: TRBJ2-2
abundance: -
CDR3aa: CASSGDTGELFF
CDR3nt: TGTGCCAGCTCCGGTGACACCGGGGAGCTGTTTTTT

d_gene: -
v_gene: TRBV4-3
j_gene: TRBJ2-7
abundance: -
CDR3aa: CASSQLAQNSRSYEQYF
CDR3nt: TGCGCCAGCAGCCAATTGGCCCAAAACAGCCGTTCCTACGAGCAGTACTTC

d_gene: TRBD1
v_gene: TRBV7-8
j_gene: TRBJ2-7
abundance: -
CDR3aa: CASSLETGGVYEQYF
CDR3nt: TGTGCCAGCAGCTTAGAGACAGGGGGGGTCTACGAGCAGTACTTC

d_gene: TRBD1
v_gene: TRBV5-6
j_gene: TRBJ1-2
abundance: -
CDR3aa: CASSSTGYVYGYTF
CDR3nt: TGTGCCAGCAGCTCGACAGGGTATGTTTATGGCTACACCTTC